This T cell receptor (beta chain) was found in a study of shared clonotypes between healthy human individuals. Study-level results: In having few donors, the study represented limited genetic and exposure-history diversity. Among donors, sharing of clonotypes was expected to be affected by sequencing depth.

Method: immunoSEQ multiplex PCR; TCRdb's copy keeps in-frame clones and lacks some. The profile shows under 1,100,000 clones, 60% to 80% of them singletons. This CDR3 has 11 residues. Germline V lookup: CDR1 SQVTM, CDR2 ANQGSEA. With 4 bases removed from V and 4 bases from J, the gap between germline ends came to 7 bases. This clone came up once. Its antigen is unidentified. The source is a young man in good health. The V gene is TRBV29-1, the J gene TRBJ1-2; D gene ambiguous. Specimen: memory CD4+ T cells sorted from blood. Stated subset: CD45RA-negative fraction. CDR3 bases: TGCAGCGTTGTTACCTTCTATGGCTACACCTTC. It is translated as CSVVTFYGYTF. Full variable domain (outside the CDR3, taken from reference TRBV29-1 and TRBJ1-2): SAVISQKPSRDICQRGTSLTIQCQVDSQVTMMFWYRQQPGQSLTLIATANQGSEATYESGFVIDKFPISRPNLTFSTLTVSNMSPEDSSIYLCSVVTFYGYTFGSGTRLTVV.